This T cell receptor beta chain is from a study of cytomegalovirus exposure and HLA in healthy donors listed by TCRdb under 2017. At the level of the whole study: An earlier analysis of about 530 of the donors reported 276 Gb of sequence data and around 110 million unique TCR beta sequences obtained from about 200 million T cells. The study profiled the T cell repertoires of hundreds of subjects by immunosequencing and related them to cytomegalovirus serostatus. Every repertoire in the discovery cohort had been generated on one and the same sequencing platform. Besides the first cohort of under 700 subjects, a separate validation cohort made up of roughly 120 different subjects was used. The genetic ancestry cluster associated with self-reported Caucasian donors included roughly four fifths of the roughly 400 genotyped donors. The aim of the study was to test whether cataloging public T cell receptors could identify signatures of past pathogen exposure. Alongside the repertoire data, information on donor age, sex, ethnicity and CMV serostatus was compiled. Across under 500 genotyped donors of the cohort, an average of 235,054 unique TCR beta nucleotide sequences per donor were sequenced, and 15% to 20% of those sequences were non-productive. An earlier analysis of approximately 640 of the donors applied high-throughput TCR beta sequencing to assess whether each TCR beta V gene segment acted as functional or pseudogenic. The later analysis used no new phenotypic data to find candidate immune exposures, relying instead on TCR beta sequences and their occurrence across donors. A later analysis re-analyzed previously published TCR beta repertoires from 660 or so donors and added high-resolution HLA genotyping to study TCR occurrence patterns. HLA typing covered class I and class II loci at four-digit resolution. A later genetic analysis used genome-wide SNP genotypes for about 60% of the roughly 700 donors, treating that subset as a discovery cohort. Typing coverage varied by locus: 629-630 donors for A, B, C, DRB1 and DQB1; under 550 for DQA1; some 610 for DPA1; roughly 470 for DPB1. The study combined high-throughput TCR immunosequencing, statistical association of individual TCRs with disease status, and machine learning to predict cytomegalovirus infection status. An early release covering about 600 HLA-typed donors comprised approximately 290 gigabases of sequencing data and tens of millions of unique TCR sequences. Because of strong linkage in the cohort, a few DR-DQ haplotypes were treated as single units for association and clustering.

Comments on this clone: It lacks a known antigen. There are no base qualities to consult, and no much larger clone falls within one base. This sample includes further DNA sequences coding for the same CDR3.

The cohort comprised 710 or so healthy bone marrow donors. At the time of sampling, every cohort member was nominally healthy, though immune exposures that went unrecorded were likely present. The donor was CMV seronegative and belonged to the group of 350 to 400 seronegative cohort members. Every donor gave a peripheral blood sample, and the peripheral blood mononuclear cells from that sample were used for TCR beta sequencing. Genomic DNA extraction from the blood cell samples was performed with the Qiagen DNeasy Blood Extraction Kit. V and J lose 5 bases and 5 bases, and a span of 13 bases separates them. CDR1 LNHDA and CDR2 SQIVND are derived from the germline V gene (reference sequence). From the cysteine up to the phenylalanine, the CDR3 has a length of 14 residues. The DNA shown is the 42-base CDR3, in frame from base 1. Findings and caveats that apply to the study as a whole: Cytomegalovirus status was reported to be diagnosed by the classifier with high specificity and sensitivity in both the original and validation cohorts. Most TCR sequences were seen in very few donors, while some public TCRs were found in many individuals. The only immune exposure information available for the cohort was CMV serostatus. In vitro tests confirmed that three of the cytomegalovirus-associated TCR beta chains recognize cytomegalovirus antigens. An earlier analysis of several hundred of the donors showed that most TCR beta V segments appeared in productive rearrangements either about 87% or about 30% of the time, which broadly matched IMGT annotations. Some IMGT-functional V segments, including TRBV6-2 and TRBV6-3, could not be distinguished by the 87-base-pair reads and were therefore excluded. HLA typing was unavailable for some donors at each locus, so association tests used only the typed subset. The study gave a list of some 150 TCR beta chains associated with cytomegalovirus. A later analysis found that TCR association rates varied across HLA loci, with DRB1 alleles showing the most associated TCRs and HLA-C alleles the fewest. A cluster of highly shared sequence variants was judged likely to represent a technical artifact of the sequencing pipeline. Compared with equally common non-associated chains, HLA-associated TCR beta chains in a later analysis were more clonally expanded and had lower generation probabilities. It was suggested by the authors that the approach could potentially be generalized to other disease states and immunological phenotypes. According to a later analysis, most CMV-associated TCR beta chains appeared to be HLA-restricted, and the HLA associations seemed to be driven largely by CMV exposure. Roughly uniform sequencing depth across donors was assumed in presence/absence analyses, although this assumption may not hold. This cohort had only TCR beta chains sequenced, and the lack of alpha or paired-chain data limited which features could be detected. Compared with the 666-donor mean, donors in an Asian-associated ancestry cluster had fewer N-insertions in productive TCRs, according to a later genetic analysis. Correlated functional status among segregating V segments might be attributable to linkage disequilibrium, but an unknown experimental factor could not be ruled out. A further reported finding was that TCR beta sequences accurately predicted the HLA-A and HLA-B alleles for most subjects in the first cohort. In a later genetic analysis, a missense DCLRE1C variant was associated with V-gene and J-gene trimming of TCR beta chains, and the association was replicated in an independent cohort. Over 15 rarely observed V segments, including chromosome 9 orphons, were excluded from the earlier analysis of 550 to 700 of the donors because counts were too low. In a later analysis, several top co-occurrence clusters were reported to appear linked to parvovirus B19, influenza, CMV and Epstein-Barr virus. When HLA alleles, especially DR and DQ, strongly co-occurred, TCR associations were difficult to assign to individual alleles. A later analysis associated about 16,000 TCR beta sequences with specific HLA alleles at a false discovery rate of 0.05.

The receptor library was made with the immunoSEQ multiplex PCR assay. A mixture of 60 forward primers for TCR Vbeta segments and 13 reverse primers for TCR Jbeta segments was used in the multiplex PCR. Amplification of the CDR3 region of rearranged TCR beta genes was performed with a multiplex PCR assay on genomic DNA. On the Illumina HiSeq System, the amplified TCR beta libraries were sequenced as 87-base-pair reads. The authors' analysis ran thus. A later analysis tallied 75 million to 85 million unique TCR beta chains across the 666 repertoires, and some 10 million of those chains were shared by two or more donors. To remove PCR and sequencing errors, raw reads were error-corrected and collapsed into unique sequences using a nearest-neighbor algorithm that merged closely related sequences. Alignment of CDR3 sequences to IMGT reference sequences was used to assign V, D and J gene segments. For a sequence to be retained, a match of at least six nucleotides was required to both a V gene segment and a J gene segment. Rearrangements were called productive when the CDR3 lacked stop codons and stayed in frame with V and J; all others were non-productive. CDR3 was defined by IMGT convention, running from the second conserved V-encoded cysteine to the conserved J-encoded phenylalanine. The earlier analysis of about 610 of the donors excluded sequences that lacked an unambiguous match to a single V gene segment. In an earlier analysis of approximately 500 of the donors, a V segment was called functional when productive rearrangements were above 56.7%, and segregating when the standard deviation between donors exceeded 5%. To diagnose cytomegalovirus status from the catalog of TCR beta chain sequences, a statistical classification framework was built. In a later analysis, TCR nucleotide sequences were compared against IMGT/GENE-DB human TR gene sequences so that V and J genes could be assigned. The TCRdist pipeline was used in a later analysis to assign CDR3 sequences and most-parsimonious VDJ recombination scenarios. A later analysis defined each TCR beta chain by its CDR3 amino acid sequence plus V-gene family, and excluded reads lacking a unique V-gene family. To address suspected cross-contamination and a sequencing artifact, a later analysis removed several hundred highly shared, low-generation-probability nucleotide sequences. In a later analysis, a clonal expansion index for each public chain was calculated from normalized within-repertoire ranks of inferred template counts. Generation probabilities in a later analysis came from a VDJ recombination model fitted to out-of-frame rearrangements, and those results were checked against IGoR. A later analysis scored TCR-TCR, TCR-HLA and TCR-CMV co-occurrence with hypergeometric tests, applying a repertoire-size bias correction to TCR pairs. False discovery rates were estimated in a later analysis by permuting HLA or CMV assignments 20 times. In a later analysis, co-occurring TCRs were grouped with DBSCAN, and TCRdist sequence similarity was added when clustering was performed within HLA-allele-positive subsets. Repertoires with fewer than 30,000 or more than 120,000 public chains, plus five repertoires with anomalous nucleotide sharing, were excluded from co-occurrence clustering. The source is immuneACCESS, and TCRdb retained only in-frame sequences with V and J called. Part of the clones is not carried over; for the studies checked, unresolved V genes explain less than half of this, and the remainder is unexplained. V, J and clone size are those of that table, while D and trimming were read from the DNA. The sample has 200,000 or so clones on record, approximately 81% of them singletons. Of the sample, about 3.8% is held by the ten largest clones.

Source material: PBMCs. The chain couples TRBV19 to TRBJ1-5; TRBD1 is perhaps the D gene, given 5 matching bases. This TCR derives from a man aged 45-60 years in good health and CMV-seronegative. The nucleotide sequence reads TGTGCCAGTAGTTTCGGGGGGTCCCATCAGCCCCAGCATTTT. This yields the protein CASSFGGSHQPQHF.